This T cell receptor (beta chain) was obtained from a study of CD8 T cells in Susac syndrome. Points from the study as a whole: The TCR sequencing and HLA analysis in the study involved a relatively small number of individuals, as the study acknowledged.

A quantity of about 0.5 to 1 ug RNA underwent reverse transcription using random hexamers. Amplification of TCR beta CDR3 by immunoSEQ multiplex PCR spanned 54 Vbeta and 13 Jbeta. TCRdb used MiXCR to reprocess the immunoSEQ multiplex PCR reads, holding one entry per CDR3 protein. The repertoire holds 50,000 or so distinct CDR3 sequences, approximately 94% seen once, with more than 0.45% in the top ten. Regarding this clonotype: Its antigen is still unknown.

The CDR3 length is 14 residues. The V segment lost 5 bases and the J segment 7 bases; nucleotides outside the gene matches: 7. The germline CDR1 and CDR2 sequences are SGHAT and FQNNGV. TCR beta from blood CD8+ and CD4+ T cells was sequenced. Negative isolation yielded the CD8+ and CD4+ T cells, while FACS enriched the TEMRA cells. This clonotype was sampled from a human donor in good health. The chain uses TRBV11-2 and TRBJ2-2; TRBD2 matches at 7 bases. The sample consisted of CD8+ T cells from PBMCs. The CDR3 DNA reads TGTGCCAGCAGCCCCGGACTAGGGATCGGGGAGCTGTTTTTT. It yields the protein CASSPGLGIGELFF.